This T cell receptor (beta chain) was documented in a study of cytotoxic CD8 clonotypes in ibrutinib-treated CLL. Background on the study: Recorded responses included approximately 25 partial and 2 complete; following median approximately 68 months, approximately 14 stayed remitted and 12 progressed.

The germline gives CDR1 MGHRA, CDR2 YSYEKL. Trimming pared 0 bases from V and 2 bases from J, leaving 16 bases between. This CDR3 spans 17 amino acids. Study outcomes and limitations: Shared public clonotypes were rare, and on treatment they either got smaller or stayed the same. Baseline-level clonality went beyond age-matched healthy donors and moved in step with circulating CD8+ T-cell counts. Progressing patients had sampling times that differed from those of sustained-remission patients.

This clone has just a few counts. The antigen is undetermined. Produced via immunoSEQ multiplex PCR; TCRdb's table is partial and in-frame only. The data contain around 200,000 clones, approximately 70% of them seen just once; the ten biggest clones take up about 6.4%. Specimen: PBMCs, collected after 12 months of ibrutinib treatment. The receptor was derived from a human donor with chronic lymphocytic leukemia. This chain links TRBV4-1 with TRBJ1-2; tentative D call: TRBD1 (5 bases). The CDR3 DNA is TGCGCCAGCAGCCAAGATCTTAACCAGGGCACCAACTATGGCTACACCTTC. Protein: CASSQDLNQGTNYGYTF.